This is a list of T cell receptor beta chains from one sample in a study of OX40 agonist ivuxolimab in advanced cancers. The method was immunoSEQ multiplex PCR; TCRdb's version includes in-frame clones alone and lacks a portion of them. The sample carries 96,000 or so clones, 90% recorded once. The source was CD4+ or CD8+ T cells sorted from blood, collected in a trial of the OX40 agonist ivuxolimab. These receptors came from an adult with an advanced solid tumor such as melanoma, head and neck, liver or kidney cancer. CDR3s include the opening cysteine and the closing phenylalanine or tryptophan. The D gene is left open where the match is weak. Rows give clone size only sometimes, using once, few, many, or a class for an expanded clone.

TRBV11-3	TRBJ2-2	TRBD2	.	CASSLTSGSVTGELFF	TGTGCCAGCAGTCTTACTAGCGGGAGTGTCACCGGGGAGCTGTTTTTT
TRBV5-5	TRBJ2-5	TRBD2	once	CASSLKPREVGETQYF	TGTGCCAGCAGCCTGAAACCTCGGGAGGTTGGAGAGACCCAGTACTTC
TRBV6-5	TRBJ2-7	TRBD1	once	CASSYPPGQAGYEQYF	TGTGCCAGCAGTTACCCCCCCGGACAGGCGGGCTACGAGCAGTACTTC
TRBV7-6	TRBJ2-2	.	.	CASSLGGWAGSIGELFF	TGTGCCAGCAGCTTAGGCGGTTGGGCGGGATCGATCGGGGAGCTGTTTTTT
TRBV7-2	TRBJ1-2	.	.	CASSQVGATNYGYTF	TGTGCCAGCAGCCAGGTCGGGGCGACTAACTATGGCTACACCTTC
TRBV9	TRBJ1-4	.	once	CASSPAGQTPNEKLFF	TGTGCCAGCAGCCCCGCAGGACAGACACCTAATGAAAAACTGTTTTTT
TRBV5-6	TRBJ2-1	TRBD2	.	CASSVFPGLAYNEQFF	TGTGCCAGCAGCGTCTTTCCGGGACTAGCCTACAATGAGCAGTTCTTC
TRBV10-3	TRBJ2-7	TRBD2	.	CAISESGLAREQYF	TGTGCCATCAGTGAGTCCGGACTAGCGAGGGAGCAGTACTTC
TRBV21-1	TRBJ2-4	.	.	CASSIRTEGKNIQYF	TGTGCCAGCAGCATCAGGACAGAAGGCAAAAACATTCAGTACTTC
TRBV5-5	TRBJ2-3	.	once	CASSGEFPPGTDTQYF	TGTGCCAGCAGCGGCGAGTTTCCTCCTGGCACAGATACGCAGTATTTT
TRBV7-8	TRBJ2-7	.	.	CASSLATYEQYF	TGTGCCAGCAGCTTAGCCACTTACGAGCAGTACTTC
TRBV28	TRBJ1-1	.	.	CASSLSVSSWDTEAFF	TGTGCCAGCAGTTTATCCGTATCCAGTTGGGACACTGAAGCTTTCTTT
TRBV9	TRBJ2-2	.	.	CASSARGSTGELFF	TGTGCCAGCAGCGCACGGGGGAGCACCGGGGAGCTGTTTTTT
TRBV30	TRBJ2-3	.	.	CAWSLSSTDTQYF	TGTGCCTGGAGTCTATCTAGCACAGATACGCAGTATTTT
TRBV2	TRBJ2-3	TRBD2	.	CASFLSGRRTDTQYF	TGTGCCAGCTTCCTTAGCGGGAGGAGGACAGATACGCAGTATTTT
TRBV9	TRBJ2-3	.	.	CASSEPGTDTQYF	TGTGCCAGCAGCGAGCCCGGCACAGATACGCAGTATTTT
TRBV5-1	TRBJ2-7	TRBD2	.	CASRPGLAGEYEQYF	TGCGCCAGCAGACCTGGACTAGCGGGAGAGTACGAGCAGTACTTC
TRBV11-2	TRBJ2-1	TRBD2	.	CASSLAGVFGNEQFF	TGTGCCAGCAGCTTGGCGGGAGTCTTTGGCAATGAGCAGTTCTTC
TRBV19	TRBJ1-5	.	.	CASTKAGRSSNQPQHF	TGTGCCAGTACTAAGGCAGGGCGGAGCAGCAATCAGCCCCAGCATTTT
TRBV28	TRBJ1-2	TRBD1	.	CASSLPVGTVYGYTF	TGTGCCAGCAGTTTACCGGTCGGGACAGTTTATGGCTACACCTTC
TRBV6-5	TRBJ2-7	.	.	CASSYSGQREQYF	TGTGCCAGCAGTTACTCCGGGCAGCGCGAGCAGTACTTC
TRBV30	TRBJ2-3	TRBD1	.	CAWSRNRGHGDTQYF	TGTGCCTGGAGCAGGAACAGGGGGCATGGAGATACGCAGTATTTT
TRBV5-1	TRBJ1-1	.	.	CASSLVGGPGTEAFF	TGCGCCAGCAGCTTGGTTGGGGGGCCGGGCACTGAAGCTTTCTTT
TRBV27	TRBJ2-5	TRBD1	.	CASCKSRGLPLSETQYF	TGTGCCAGCTGTAAGAGCAGGGGGTTACCCCTTTCAGAGACCCAGTACTTC
TRBV18	TRBJ2-5	.	.	CASSSIMDSRQETQYF	TGTGCCAGCTCATCCATAATGGATTCGAGACAAGAGACCCAGTACTTC
TRBV5-1	TRBJ2-7	TRBD1	.	CASSLVTGGYEQYF	TGCGCCAGCAGCTTGGTTACAGGGGGCTACGAGCAGTACTTC
TRBV4-1	TRBJ2-7	TRBD2	once	CASSRFSGSSYEQYF	TGCGCCAGCAGTCGCTTTAGCGGGAGCTCCTACGAGCAGTACTTC
TRBV6-1	TRBJ2-2	.	few	CASSEMYVGDTGELFF	TGTGCCAGCAGTGAAATGTATGTCGGGGACACCGGGGAGCTGTTTTTT